Given below is one T cell receptor (beta chain) in context. Its target is unknown. The data derive from a study of OX40 agonist ivuxolimab in advanced cancers. Study-level results: Among some nonresponders, normalized T-cell clonal expansion was also low.

Sequenced by immunoSEQ multiplex PCR; TCRdb stores in-frame clones only, minus some. This table holds approximately 76,000 clones, over 75% found once. The CDR3 runs 16 residues. Trimming removed 0 bases at V and 10 bases at J, with 20 bases between. CDR1 is SGHNT, CDR2 YYREEE, per germline (reference sequence). The gene calls are TRBV5-4 and TRBJ2-1; TRBD1 or TRBD2 may be the D gene (5 bases each). The receptor's source is an adult with an advanced solid tumor such as melanoma, head and neck, liver or kidney cancer. The input for sequencing was CD4+ or CD8+ T cells sorted from blood, taken in a trial of the OX40 agonist ivuxolimab. Here the CDR3 reads CASSLVVSARWDEQFF. CDR3 sequence (DNA): TGTGCCAGCAGCTTGGTTGTTAGCGCCCGTTGGGACGAGCAGTTCTTC.